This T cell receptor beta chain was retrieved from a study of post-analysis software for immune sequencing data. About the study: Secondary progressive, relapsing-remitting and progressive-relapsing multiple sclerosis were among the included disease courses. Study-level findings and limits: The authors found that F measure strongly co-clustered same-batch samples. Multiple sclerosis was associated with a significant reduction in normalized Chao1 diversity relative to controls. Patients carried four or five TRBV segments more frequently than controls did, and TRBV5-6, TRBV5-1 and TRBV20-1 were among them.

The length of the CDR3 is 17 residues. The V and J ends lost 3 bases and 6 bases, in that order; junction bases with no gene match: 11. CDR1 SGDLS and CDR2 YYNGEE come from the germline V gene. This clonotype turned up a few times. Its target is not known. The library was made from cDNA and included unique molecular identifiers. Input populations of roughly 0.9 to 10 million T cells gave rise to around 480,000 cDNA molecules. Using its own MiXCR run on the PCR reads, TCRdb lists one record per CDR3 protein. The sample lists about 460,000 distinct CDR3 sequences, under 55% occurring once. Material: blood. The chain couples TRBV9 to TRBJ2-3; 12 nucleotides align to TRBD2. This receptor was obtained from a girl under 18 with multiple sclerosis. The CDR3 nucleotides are TGTGCCAGCAGCGCAGGGGGGACTAGCGGGCCGGGGGATACGCAGTATTTT. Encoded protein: CASSAGGTSGPGDTQYF.